This is a list of T cell receptor beta chains from one sample in a study of blood T cell repertoires in COVID-19. The data were produced by immunoSEQ multiplex PCR, yet TCRdb's version contains in-frame clones alone and is incomplete. Of 200,000 or so clones in the sample, roughly 86% are singletons; the top ten hold roughly 5%. The sequenced sample consisted of peripheral blood. The receptors were gathered from a woman aged 70-85 years with active or convalescent COVID-19. Both conserved end residues are part of each CDR3. The order of the fields is J gene, clone size, V gene, D gene, CDR3 protein, CDR3 DNA. D genes are given only for firm matches. The listing skips clone size in some rows; elsewhere it reads once, few, many or a size class.

>TRBJ2-3|NA|TRBV9|NA
CASSVVHTQGDTQYF
TGTGCCAGCAGCGTAGTTCACACCCAGGGAGATACGCAGTATTTT
>TRBJ1-1|NA|TRBV2|NA
CASSEGWAGGAEAFF
TGTGCCAGCAGTGAGGGGTGGGCAGGAGGTGCTGAAGCTTTCTTT
>TRBJ2-1|NA|TRBV28|TRBD2
CASSRGTETSGIPILNEQFF
TGTGCCAGCAGTAGGGGGACAGAGACTAGCGGGATACCGATCCTCAATGAGCAGTTCTTC
>TRBJ2-3|NA|TRBV5-3|TRBD2
CARNPGTSGTDTQYF
TGTGCCAGAAATCCAGGGACTAGCGGGACAGATACGCAGTATTTT
>TRBJ2-7|few|TRBV5-4|TRBD2
CATRNSGRITEQYF
TGTGCCACCCGCAACTCCGGGAGGATTACCGAGCAGTACTTC
>TRBJ2-7|NA|TRBV9|NA
CASSVAGARTGEQYF
TGTGCCAGCAGCGTAGCAGGGGCACGGACGGGCGAGCAGTACTTC
>TRBJ2-7|NA|TRBV6-5|NA
CASSPFAVGSYEQYF
TGTGCCAGCAGCCCATTTGCGGTTGGTTCCTACGAGCAGTACTTC
>TRBJ2-5|once|TRBV4-2|NA
CASSQDGGETQYF
TGTGCCAGCAGCCAAGATGGAGGAGAGACCCAGTACTTC
>TRBJ1-2|NA|TRBV27|NA
CASSSRGSDGYTF
TGTGCCAGCAGCTCCCGGGGTTCTGATGGCTACACCTTC
>TRBJ2-1|NA|TRBV30|NA
CAWSGGRRWQFF
TGTGCCTGGAGTGGGGGCCGGAGATGGCAGTTCTTC
>TRBJ2-7|NA|TRBV5-1|TRBD2
CASSLAGGTIKKYEQYF
TGCGCCAGCAGCTTAGCGGGAGGTACCATTAAAAAGTACGAGCAGTACTTC
>TRBJ2-7|NA|TRBV7-8|TRBD2
CASRHNHGTSGSYEQYF
TGTGCCAGCAGACACAACCACGGGACTAGCGGGTCTTACGAGCAGTACTTC
>TRBJ2-5|once|TRBV4-1|NA
CASSQVRLVETQYF
TGCGCCAGCAGCCAAGTGAGACTAGTTGAGACCCAGTACTTC
>TRBJ2-2|NA|TRBV3-1/TRBV3-2|NA
CASSRPTSANTGELFF
TGTGCCAGCAGCCGCCCTACCTCGGCGAACACCGGGGAGCTGTTTTTT
>TRBJ1-5|NA|TRBV19|TRBD1
CASRTGNQPQHF
TGTGCCAGTAGGACAGGGAATCAGCCCCAGCATTTT
>TRBJ2-5|NA|TRBV24-1|NA
CATSLGGEGEETQYF
TGTGCCACCAGCCTAGGGGGGGAGGGGGAAGAGACCCAGTACTTC
>TRBJ1-1|NA|TRBV3-1/TRBV3-2|NA
CASSRTVLNTEAFF
TGTGCCAGCAGCCGAACAGTTCTGAACACTGAAGCTTTCTTT
>TRBJ2-2|NA|TRBV19|NA
CASRDGRNTGELFF
TGTGCCAGTAGGGACGGGAGGAACACCGGGGAGCTGTTTTTT
>TRBJ2-6|NA|TRBV28|NA
CASSFILTGVSGANVLTF
TGTGCCAGCAGCTTTATCCTCACAGGAGTCTCTGGGGCCAACGTCCTGACTTTC
>TRBJ1-1|NA|TRBV28|NA
CASSLRLSYTEAFF
TGTGCCAGCAGTCTCAGGCTATCTTACACTGAAGCTTTCTTT
>TRBJ2-3|NA|TRBV5-1|TRBD1
CASSLTGGGPDTQYF
TGCGCCAGCAGCTTGACAGGGGGCGGCCCAGATACGCAGTATTTT
>TRBJ2-1|NA|TRBV7-9|NA
CASSFVDFGENEQFF
TGTGCCAGCAGCTTCGTCGATTTCGGGGAGAATGAGCAGTTCTTC
>TRBJ1-6|NA|TRBV6-5|NA
CASRAGVRSPLHF
TGTGCCAGCAGGGCAGGGGTGCGCTCACCCCTCCACTTT